Listed below are T cell receptor beta chains from one sample, sequenced in a study of T-cell reconstitution after alpha-beta-depleted transplantation in children. Each CDR3 protein is one row after TCRdb ran MiXCR on the PCR reads. The table records about 980,000 distinct CDR3 sequences, 25% to 35% of them present only once. Sample: PBMCs, mostly from graft donor cells, taken 360 days after TCRalphabeta/CD19-depleted stem cell transplant. These receptors originate from a boy in the first two years of life who had a stem cell transplant for SCID, so the T cells may come from the graft donor. CDR3s include the opening cysteine and the closing phenylalanine or tryptophan. D genes are given only for firm matches. A row's size may be missing; if present it is once, few, many or a size class.

>.|.|TRBJ1-5|TRBV15
CATSRQEGQPQHF
TGTGCCACCAGCCGACAGGAGGGGCAGCCCCAGCATTTT
>.|TRBD1|TRBJ2-7|TRBV10-3
CAISDPGTVFGQYF
TGTGCCATCAGTGACCCCGGGACAGTTTTTGGGCAGTACTTC
>.|TRBD1|TRBJ1-1|TRBV5-1
CASSGGTGGFRTEAFF
TGCGCCAGCAGCGGCGGGACAGGGGGCTTCCGCACTGAAGCTTTCTTT
>few|.|TRBJ2-5|TRBV15
CATSSGRGRGYQSLQETQYF
TGTGCCACCAGCAGCGGTCGGGGTAGGGGTTACCAATCCCTCCAAGAGACCCAGTACTTC
>.|.|TRBJ2-5|TRBV12-3/TRBV12-4
CASSDEGVRHRRETQYF
TGTGCCAGCAGCGATGAGGGGGTCCGACATAGGCGGGAGACCCAGTACTTC
>few|.|TRBJ2-3|TRBV20-1
CSASTIRTGTQYF
TGCAGTGCTAGTACTATTCGAACGGGTACGCAGTATTTT
>.|TRBD2|TRBJ2-3|TRBV5-1
CASRLERGFTDTQYF
TGCGCCAGCAGGCTCGAGCGGGGGTTCACAGATACGCAGTATTTT
>few|.|TRBJ2-3|TRBV30
CAWSPGLWGFGTDTQYF
TGTGCCTGGAGTCCGGGCCTCTGGGGATTTGGCACAGATACGCAGTATTTT
>few|.|TRBJ2-2|TRBV9
CASSVAGYGGELFF
TGTGCCAGCAGCGTGGCAGGGTACGGCGGGGAGCTGTTTTTT
>.|.|TRBJ1-2|TRBV2
CASSEASLYTF
TGTGCCAGCAGTGAAGCGAGTCTTTACACCTTC
>.|.|TRBJ2-7|TRBV12-3/TRBV12-4
CASRPAGGISEQYF
TGTGCCAGCAGGCCCGCCGGGGGTATCAGCGAGCAGTACTTC
>.|.|TRBJ1-1|TRBV6-2/TRBV6-3
CASSYPDTEAFF
TGTGCCAGCAGTTACCCGGACACTGAAGCTTTCTTT
>.|.|TRBJ2-7|TRBV12-3/TRBV12-4
CASSVTGNSYEQYF
TGTGCCAGCAGTGTCACAGGGAACTCCTACGAGCAGTACTTC
>.|.|TRBJ2-3|TRBV6-5
CASSYSRGVPTDTQYF
TGTGCCAGCAGTTACTCTCGTGGGGTCCCTACAGATACGCAGTATTTT
>few|TRBD2|TRBJ2-1|TRBV20-1
CSARRAGLLEQFF
TGCAGTGCTAGGCGAGCGGGGCTCCTGGAGCAGTTCTTC
>.|TRBD2|TRBJ2-3|TRBV2
CASSEMGGDYTDTQYF
TGTGCCAGCAGTGAAATGGGCGGGGACTACACAGATACGCAGTATTTT
>.|TRBD2|TRBJ2-3|TRBV20-1
CSARVGTSGSSTDTQYF
TGCAGTGCTAGAGTCGGGACTAGCGGGTCTAGCACAGATACGCAGTATTTT
>few|TRBD2|TRBJ2-3|TRBV27
CASSGGTSITQYF
TGTGCCAGCAGTGGGGGGACTAGTATTACGCAGTATTTT
>few|.|TRBJ2-4|TRBV12-3/TRBV12-4
CASSFLGGAKNIQYF
TGTGCCAGCAGTTTTCTCGGGGGAGCCAAAAACATTCAGTACTTC
>.|.|TRBJ2-5|TRBV5-1
CASSLWGYQETQYF
TGCGCCAGCAGCTTGTGGGGGTACCAAGAGACCCAGTACTTC
>.|.|TRBJ2-1|TRBV15
CATSRGASSTYNEQFF
TGTGCCACCAGCAGAGGTGCTAGCTCTACCTACAATGAGCAGTTCTTC
>.|TRBD2|TRBJ2-7|TRBV4-3
CASSQTSGRTYEQYF
TGCGCCAGCAGCCAAACTAGCGGGAGGACCTACGAGCAGTACTTC
>few|.|TRBJ1-1|TRBV5-1
CASSLEGHTEAFF
TGCGCCAGCAGCTTGGAAGGCCACACTGAAGCTTTTTTT
>many|TRBD1|TRBJ2-7|TRBV12-3/TRBV12-4
CASSSGQGAYEQYF
TGCGCCAGCAGTTCCGGACAGGGAGCTTACGAGCAGTACTTC
>.|.|TRBJ2-2|TRBV10-2
CASRFGGGRTGELFF
TGCGCCAGCCGCTTTGGAGGGGGTAGGACAGGGGAGCTGTTTTTT
>many|.|TRBJ2-7|TRBV4-1
CASSLSTGTYEQYF
TGCGCCAGCAGCCTGTCGACTGGAACCTACGAGCAGTACTTC
>few|.|TRBJ2-2|TRBV6-2/TRBV6-3
CASMIPTGGELFF
TGTGCCAGCATGATCCCGACTGGGGGGGAGCTGTTTTTT
>.|TRBD1|TRBJ1-1|TRBV5-8
CASSLARRGQTTEAFF
TGTGCCAGCAGCTTGGCCCGCAGGGGGCAAACCACTGAAGCTTTCTTT
>.|.|TRBJ1-1|TRBV12-3/TRBV12-4
CASSLVPGQPEAFF
TGTGCCAGCAGTTTAGTTCCCGGCCAACCTGAAGCTTTCTTT
>.|TRBD1|TRBJ1-2|TRBV7-3
CASSPTTGGSNGYTF
TGTGCCAGCAGCCCCACGACAGGGGGCTCTAATGGCTACACCTTC
>.|.|TRBJ2-3|TRBV7-9
CASSPRRRQDTQYF
TGTGCCAGCAGCCCCCGGAGGCGACAAGATACGCAGTATTTT
>.|.|TRBJ1-2|TRBV5-6
CASRQTGLDGYTF
TGTGCCAGCAGGCAGACAGGCTTGGATGGCTACACCTTC
>few|TRBD2|TRBJ2-2|TRBV4-1
CASSHFGTSVGGELFF
TGCGCCAGCAGCCATTTTGGGACTAGCGTTGGCGGGGAGCTGTTTTTT
>.|.|TRBJ2-3|TRBV5-5
CASSLYSGAANTQYF
TGTGCCAGCAGCTTGTATTCGGGAGCAGCGAATACGCAGTATTTT
>.|TRBD2|TRBJ2-5|TRBV27
CASSQPGLAGVQTQYF
TGTGCCAGCAGTCAACCAGGACTAGCGGGGGTTCAGACCCAGTACTTC
>few|.|TRBJ2-7|TRBV15
CATSRDKAGASYEQYF
TGTGCCACCAGCAGAGACAAGGCGGGGGCCTCGTACGAGCAGTACTTC
>.|.|TRBJ2-7|TRBV12-3/TRBV12-4
CASSSRTGTGIEQYF
TGTGCCAGCAGTTCCCGCACGGGGACGGGGATCGAGCAGTACTTC
>.|.|TRBJ2-3|TRBV5-1
CASSPDPVMDTQYF
TGCGCCAGCAGCCCAGACCCCGTGATGGATACGCAGTATTTT
>.|.|TRBJ2-1|TRBV11-2
CASSFTILVRGEQFF
TGTGCCAGCAGCTTCACCATACTAGTGCGGGGTGAGCAGTTCTTC
>few|.|TRBJ2-1|TRBV4-2
CASSQDGDFYNEQFF
TGTGCCAGCAGCCAAGATGGGGACTTTTACAATGAGCAGTTCTTC
>.|TRBD2|TRBJ2-1|TRBV6-5
CASSYSGSGGAKYNEQFF
TGTGCCAGCAGTTACTCCGGTAGCGGGGGGGCAAAATACAATGAGCAGTTCTTC
>.|.|TRBJ2-7|TRBV9
CASGVGGASYEQYF
TGTGCCAGCGGCGTAGGTGGGGCCTCCTACGAGCAGTACTTC
>few|.|TRBJ1-2|TRBV12-3/TRBV12-4
CASSLGSWPLGYTF
TGTGCCAGCAGTTTGGGTTCTTGGCCCCTGGGCTACACCTTC
>.|.|TRBJ2-7|TRBV30
CAWSKKEQYF
TGTGCCTGGAGCAAGAAGGAGCAGTACTTC
>.|.|TRBJ1-2|TRBV6-5
CAVRRAFYGYTF
TGTGCCGTGAGGAGGGCCTTTTATGGCTACACCTTC
>.|.|TRBJ1-4|TRBV4-1
CASSRGGAGDEKLFF
TGCGCCAGCAGCCGCGGGGGGGCAGGGGATGAAAAACTGTTTTTT
>once|TRBD2|TRBJ2-5|TRBV20-1
CSASRSGGTYQETQYF
TGCAGTGCTAGTCGTAGCGGGGGGACCTACCAAGAGACCCAGTACTTC
>.|.|TRBJ2-3|TRBV12-3/TRBV12-4
CASSLVSITDTQYF
TGTGCCAGCAGTTTGGTGTCGATCACAGATACGCAGTATTTT
>.|.|TRBJ2-6|TRBV6-1
CASRRGRNSGANVLTF
TGTGCCAGTAGGCGGGGCCGAAATTCGGGGGCCAACGTCCTGACTTTC
>many|.|TRBJ2-1|TRBV18
CASSPSGGEQFF
TGCGCCAGCAGCCCCTCTGGGGGCGAGCAGTTCTTC
>many|.|TRBJ2-5|TRBV5-1
CASSLSQESQETQYF
TGCGCCAGCAGCCTCAGTCAGGAGAGCCAAGAGACCCAGTACTTC
>.|.|TRBJ2-1|TRBV7-2
CASSLEASLDKQFF
TGTGCCAGCAGCTTAGAGGCTAGTTTGGATAAGCAGTTCTTC
>few|TRBD1|TRBJ2-7|TRBV6-1
CASSEAGQVYEQYF
TGTGCCAGCAGTGAAGCGGGACAGGTCTACGAGCAGTACTTC
>few|.|TRBJ1-2|TRBV7-8
CASSLVPGAYGYTF
TGTGCCAGCAGCTTAGTGCCAGGAGCCTATGGCTACACCTTC
>.|.|TRBJ1-2|TRBV5-1
CASSWDGRYTF
TGCGCCAGCAGCTGGGACGGGCGCTACACCTTC
>.|.|TRBJ1-2|TRBV7-6
CASSIGGGYTF
TGTGCCAGCAGCATCGGAGGTGGCTACACCTTC